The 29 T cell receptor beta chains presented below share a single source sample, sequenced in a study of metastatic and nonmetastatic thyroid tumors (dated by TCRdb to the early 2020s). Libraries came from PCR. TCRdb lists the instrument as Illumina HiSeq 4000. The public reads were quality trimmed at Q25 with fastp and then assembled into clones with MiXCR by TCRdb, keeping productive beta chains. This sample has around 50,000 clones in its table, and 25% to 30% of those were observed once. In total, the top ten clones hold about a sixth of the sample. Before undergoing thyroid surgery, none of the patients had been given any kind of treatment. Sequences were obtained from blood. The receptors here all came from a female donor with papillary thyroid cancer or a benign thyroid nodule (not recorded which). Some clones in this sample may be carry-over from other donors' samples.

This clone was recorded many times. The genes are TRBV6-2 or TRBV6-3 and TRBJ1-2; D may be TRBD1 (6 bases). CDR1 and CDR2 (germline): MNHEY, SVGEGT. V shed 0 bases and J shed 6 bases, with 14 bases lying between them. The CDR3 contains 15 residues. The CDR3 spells CASSYSWGAGDGYTF. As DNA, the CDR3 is TGTGCCAGCAGTTACTCATGGGGGGCCGGAGATGGCTACACCTTC.

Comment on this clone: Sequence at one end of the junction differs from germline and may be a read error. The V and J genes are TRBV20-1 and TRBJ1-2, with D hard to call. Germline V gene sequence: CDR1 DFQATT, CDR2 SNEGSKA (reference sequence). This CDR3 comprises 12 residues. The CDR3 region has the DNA TGCAGTTCCCCCTTCGGAAACTATGTCTACACCTTC. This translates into CSSPFGNYVYTF.

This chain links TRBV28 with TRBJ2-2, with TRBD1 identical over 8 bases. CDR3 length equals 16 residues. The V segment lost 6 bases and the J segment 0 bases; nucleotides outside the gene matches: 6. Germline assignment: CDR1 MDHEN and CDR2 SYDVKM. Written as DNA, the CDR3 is TGTGCCAGCAGCCTAGCGACAGGGGCGAACACCGGGGAGCTGTTTTTT. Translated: CASSLATGANTGELFF.

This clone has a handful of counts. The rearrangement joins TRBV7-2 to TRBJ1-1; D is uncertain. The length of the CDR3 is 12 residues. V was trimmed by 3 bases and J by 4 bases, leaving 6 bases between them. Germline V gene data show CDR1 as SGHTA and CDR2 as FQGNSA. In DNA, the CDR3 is TGTGCCAGCAGCTTCGGAATCACTGAAGCTTTCTTT. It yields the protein CASSFGITEAFF.

CDR3 sequence: CASSFLRAGRSNTGELFF. The DNA for the CDR3 is TGTGCCAGCAGTTTTTTAAGAGCGGGGCGGAGTAACACCGGGGAGCTGTTTTTT. This rearrangement joins TRBV28 to TRBJ2-2; 7 positions match TRBD2. V dropped 3 bases and J dropped 2; count of bases not matched to a gene: 12. CDR1 MDHEN and CDR2 SYDVKM come from the germline V gene. The CDR3 length is 18 residues.

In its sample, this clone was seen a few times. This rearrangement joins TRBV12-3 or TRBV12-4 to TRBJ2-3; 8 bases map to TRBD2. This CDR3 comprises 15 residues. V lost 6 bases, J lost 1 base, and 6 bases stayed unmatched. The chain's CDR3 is CASSPGLAGTDTQYF. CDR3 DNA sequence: TGTGCCAGCAGCCCCGGACTAGCAGGCACAGATACGCAGTATTTT.

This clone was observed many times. The CDR3, as DNA: TGTGCCAGCAGTTTAACAGCCCTCCCTACGTCCCAGTACTTC. Protein: CASSLTALPTSQYF. J is TRBJ2-5 and V is TRBV28; D is uncertain. Trimming took 2 bases from V and 9 from J, leaving 16 bases between them. Germline V gives CDR1 MDHEN, CDR2 SYDVKM. The CDR3 loop spans 14 amino acids.

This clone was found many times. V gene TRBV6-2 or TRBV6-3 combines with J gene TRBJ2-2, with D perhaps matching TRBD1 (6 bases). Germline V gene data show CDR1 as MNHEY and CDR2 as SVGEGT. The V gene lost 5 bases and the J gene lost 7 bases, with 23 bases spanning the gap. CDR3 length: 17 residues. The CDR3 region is CASSALGRGISGGELFF. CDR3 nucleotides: TGTGCCAGCAGTGCCCTGGGCAGGGGTATTTCGGGCGGGGAGCTGTTTTTT.

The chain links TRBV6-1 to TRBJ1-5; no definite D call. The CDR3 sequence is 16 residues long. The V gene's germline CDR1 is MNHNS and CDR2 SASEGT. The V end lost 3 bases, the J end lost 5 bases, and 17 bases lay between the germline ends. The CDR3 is CASSDWSGLADQPQHF. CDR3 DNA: TGTGCCAGCAGTGATTGGTCGGGGTTGGCAGATCAGCCCCAGCATTTT.

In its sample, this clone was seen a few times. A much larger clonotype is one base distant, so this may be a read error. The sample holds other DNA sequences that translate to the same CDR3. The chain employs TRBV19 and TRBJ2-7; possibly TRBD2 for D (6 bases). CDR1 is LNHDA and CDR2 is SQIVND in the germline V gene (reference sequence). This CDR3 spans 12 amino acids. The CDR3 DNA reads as TGTGCCAGTAGGGGGGACTCCTACGAGCAATACTTC. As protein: CASRGDSYEQYF.

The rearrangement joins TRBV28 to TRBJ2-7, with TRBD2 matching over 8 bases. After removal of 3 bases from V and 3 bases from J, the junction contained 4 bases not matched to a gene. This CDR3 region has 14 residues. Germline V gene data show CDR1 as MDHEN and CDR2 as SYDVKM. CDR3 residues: CASSLRGAFYEQYF. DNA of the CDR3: TGTGCCAGCAGTTTGCGGGGGGCTTTCTACGAGCAGTACTTC.

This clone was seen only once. The CDR3 nucleotides read TGCGCCAGCTCTTGGCATGAGCAGGAAGATACGCAGTATTTT. Protein sequence: CASSWHEQEDTQYF. The chain uses TRBV5-1 and TRBJ2-3; D is undetermined. CDR1 and CDR2 (germline): SGHRS, YFSETQ. Trimming took off 7 bases at V and 5 bases at J, with 17 bases between the two ends. CDR3 length: 14 amino acids.

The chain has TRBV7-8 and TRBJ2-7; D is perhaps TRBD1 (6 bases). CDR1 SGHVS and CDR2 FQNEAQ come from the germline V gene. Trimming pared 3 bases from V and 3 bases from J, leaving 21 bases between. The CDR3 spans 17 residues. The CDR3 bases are TGTGCCAGCAGCTTGACCGTCTCAGGGGTGGTTAACTACGAGCAGTACTTC. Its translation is CASSLTVSGVVNYEQYF.

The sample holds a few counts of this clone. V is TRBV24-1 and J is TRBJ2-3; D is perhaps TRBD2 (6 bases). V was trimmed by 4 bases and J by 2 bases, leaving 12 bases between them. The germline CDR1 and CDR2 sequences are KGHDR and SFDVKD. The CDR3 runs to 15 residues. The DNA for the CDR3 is TGTGCCACCAGTGACACCGGAGGGCCCACAGATACGCAGTATTTT. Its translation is CATSDTGGPTDTQYF.

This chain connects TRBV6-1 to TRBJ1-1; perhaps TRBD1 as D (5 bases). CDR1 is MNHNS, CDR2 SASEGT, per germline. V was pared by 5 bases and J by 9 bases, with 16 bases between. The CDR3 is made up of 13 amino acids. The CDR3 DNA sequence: TGTGCCAGCAGTATGACAGACACCATTAAAGCTTTCTTT. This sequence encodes CASSMTDTIKAFF.

The CDR3 here is CASSQGSWTGSSYEQYF. CDR3 DNA: TGCGCCAGCAGCCAAGGAAGCTGGACAGGGAGCTCCTACGAGCAGTACTTC. The rearrangement links TRBV4-1 to TRBJ2-7; TRBD1 matches at 8 bases. V lost 1 base to trimming and J lost 0 bases; unmatched junction nucleotides: 8. The CDR3 covers 17 residues. CDR1 and CDR2 from the germline V gene are MGHRA and YSYEKL.

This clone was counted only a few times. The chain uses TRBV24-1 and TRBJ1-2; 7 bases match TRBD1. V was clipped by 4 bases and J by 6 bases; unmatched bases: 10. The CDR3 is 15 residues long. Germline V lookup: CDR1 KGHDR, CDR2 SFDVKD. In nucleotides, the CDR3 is TGTGCCACCAGTGAAGGGGGCGACAGGGTGAATGGCTACACCTTC. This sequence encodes CATSEGGDRVNGYTF.

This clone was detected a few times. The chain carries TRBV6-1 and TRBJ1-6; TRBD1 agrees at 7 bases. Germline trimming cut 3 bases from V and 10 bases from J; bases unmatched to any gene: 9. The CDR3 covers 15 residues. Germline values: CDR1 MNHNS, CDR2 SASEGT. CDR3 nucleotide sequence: TGTGCCAGCAGTGACCGGGGGACAGTGGTATCACCCCTCCACTTT. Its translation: CASSDRGTVVSPLHF.

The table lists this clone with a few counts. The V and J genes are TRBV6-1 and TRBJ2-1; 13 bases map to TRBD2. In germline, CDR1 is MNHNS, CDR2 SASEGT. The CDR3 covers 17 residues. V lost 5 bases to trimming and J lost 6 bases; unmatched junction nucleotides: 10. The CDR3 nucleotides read TGTGCCAGCAGTAAGGGACTAGCGGGGCATCTTAGCAATGAGCAGTTCTTC. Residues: CASSKGLAGHLSNEQFF.

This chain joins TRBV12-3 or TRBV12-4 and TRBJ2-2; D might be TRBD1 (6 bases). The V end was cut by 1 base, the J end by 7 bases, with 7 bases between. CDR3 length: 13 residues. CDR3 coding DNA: TGTGCCAGCAGTTTAGTAGGGGGCGGGGAGCTGTTTTTT. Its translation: CASSLVGGGELFF.

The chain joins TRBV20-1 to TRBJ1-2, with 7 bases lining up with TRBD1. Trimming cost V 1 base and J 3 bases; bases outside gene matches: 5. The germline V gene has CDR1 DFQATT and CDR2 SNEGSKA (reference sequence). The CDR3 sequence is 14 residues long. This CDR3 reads CSARGPGGDYGYTF. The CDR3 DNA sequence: TGCAGTGCTAGAGGGCCAGGGGGTGACTATGGCTACACCTTC.

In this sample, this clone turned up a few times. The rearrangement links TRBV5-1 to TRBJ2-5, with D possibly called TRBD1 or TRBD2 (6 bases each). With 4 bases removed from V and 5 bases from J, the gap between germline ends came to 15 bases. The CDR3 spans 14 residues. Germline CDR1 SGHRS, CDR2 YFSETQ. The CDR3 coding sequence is TGCGCCAGCAGCCCGGTGGGGGGCGGTGAGACCCAGTACTTC. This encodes CASSPVGGGETQYF. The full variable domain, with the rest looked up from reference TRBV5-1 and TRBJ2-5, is KAGVTQTPRYLIKTRGQQVTLSCSPISGHRSVSWYQQTPGQGLQFLFEYFSETQRNKGNFPGRFSGRQFSNSRSEMNVSTLELGDSALYLCASSPVGGGETQYFGPGTRLLVL.

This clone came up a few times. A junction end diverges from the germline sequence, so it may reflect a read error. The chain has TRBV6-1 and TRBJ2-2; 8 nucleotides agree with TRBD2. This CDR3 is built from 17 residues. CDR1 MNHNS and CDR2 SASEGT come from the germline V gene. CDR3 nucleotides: TGTGCCAGCAGATTCCATAGCGGGAAAACGAACACCGGGGAGCTGGTTTTT. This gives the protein CASRFHSGKTNTGELVF.

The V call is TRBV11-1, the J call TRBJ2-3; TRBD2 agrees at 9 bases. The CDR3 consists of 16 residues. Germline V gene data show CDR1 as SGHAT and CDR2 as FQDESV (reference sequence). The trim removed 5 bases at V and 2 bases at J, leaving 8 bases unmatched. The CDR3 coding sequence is TGTGCCAGCAGCCCCTTTTGGACTAGCGACACAGATACGCAGTATTTT. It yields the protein CASSPFWTSDTDTQYF.

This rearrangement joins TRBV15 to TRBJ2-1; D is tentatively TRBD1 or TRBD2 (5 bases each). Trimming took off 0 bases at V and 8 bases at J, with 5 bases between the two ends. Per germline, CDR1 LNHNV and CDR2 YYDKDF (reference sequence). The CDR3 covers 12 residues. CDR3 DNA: TGTGCCACCAGCAGAGAGGGGGATGAGCAGTTCTTC. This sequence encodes CATSREGDEQFF.

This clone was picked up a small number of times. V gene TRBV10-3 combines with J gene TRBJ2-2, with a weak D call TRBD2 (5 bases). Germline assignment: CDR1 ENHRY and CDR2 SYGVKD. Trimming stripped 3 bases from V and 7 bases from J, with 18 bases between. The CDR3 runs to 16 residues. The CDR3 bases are TGTGCCATCAGTGACTTCGGGTCCGGGGTCTACGGGGAGCTGTTTTTT. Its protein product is CAISDFGSGVYGELFF.

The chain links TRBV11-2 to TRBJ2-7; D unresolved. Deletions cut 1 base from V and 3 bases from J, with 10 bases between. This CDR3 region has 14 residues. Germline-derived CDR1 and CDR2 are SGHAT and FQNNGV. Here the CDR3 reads CASSLGVGYYEQYF. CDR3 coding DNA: TGTGCCAGCAGCTTAGGGGTGGGTTACTACGAGCAGTACTTC.

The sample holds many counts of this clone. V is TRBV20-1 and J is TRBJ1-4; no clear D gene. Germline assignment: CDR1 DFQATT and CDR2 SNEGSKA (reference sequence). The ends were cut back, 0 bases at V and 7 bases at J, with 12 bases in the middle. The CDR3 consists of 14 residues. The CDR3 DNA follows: TGCAGTGCTAGAGAATCTGGGCCAGTTGAAAAACTGTTTTTT. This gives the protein CSARESGPVEKLFF.

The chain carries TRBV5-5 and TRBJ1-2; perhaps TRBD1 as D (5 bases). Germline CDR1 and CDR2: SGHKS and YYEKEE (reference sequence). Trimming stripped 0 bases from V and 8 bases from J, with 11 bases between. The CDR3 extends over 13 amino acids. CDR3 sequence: CASSLAPGKGYTF. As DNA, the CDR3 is TGTGCCAGCAGCTTGGCCCCAGGGAAGGGCTACACCTTC. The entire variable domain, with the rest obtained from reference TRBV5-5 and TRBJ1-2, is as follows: DAGVTQSPTHLIKTRGQQVTLRCSPISGHKSVSWYQQVLGQGPQFIFQYYEKEERGRGNFPDRFSARQFPNYSSELNVNALLLGDSALYLCASSLAPGKGYTFGSGTRLTVV.